The subject of this entry is one TCR beta chain. Its specificity is unknown. Germline V gene lookup returns CDR1 MDHEN and CDR2 SYDVKM. This CDR3 has 17 residues. The junction had 5 bases not matched to a gene; V was cut back by 2 bases and J by 5 bases. Donors were healthy HIV-negative adults without recently reported acute infections or vaccinations. CD4+ cell separation produced CD45RA+ naive and CD45RA-negative memory subsets. This sample was included in a study of shared clonotypes between healthy human individuals. Findings and caveats of the study: Only blood was sampled, and tissue TCR repertoires likely differ from blood ones. Generally, estimated richness proved larger in naive subsets than it did in memory subsets.

Using immunoSEQ multiplex PCR, the repertoire was profiled, and TCRdb retains in-frame clones only, with some absent. Among more than 550,000 clones listed, just under 75% were seen once. This receptor was taken from a woman younger than 45 in good health. The sequenced sample was memory CD4+ T cells sorted from blood. The subset was: CD45RA-negative fraction. The rearrangement uses TRBV28 and TRBJ2-1; 14 bases line up with TRBD2. As DNA, the CDR3 is TGTGCCAGCAGTTTACGGGGACTAGCGGGAGTTCACAATGAGCAGTTCTTC. Encoded protein: CASSLRGLAGVHNEQFF.